The clone carrying this TCR beta chain was recorded at least ten times. Its antigen remains unknown. The entry originates in a study of neurological immune-mediated disorders. Findings and caveats of the study: None of the CDR3 amino acid sequences of expanded clones recurred across subjects, suggesting private repertoires in all groups. The most TCR clonal expansion was seen in HTLV-1-associated myelopathy, and the least was seen in multiple sclerosis, which fell below healthy controls.

Germline assignment: CDR1 SGHDT and CDR2 YYEEEE. The length of the CDR3 is 13 residues. V was clipped by 5 bases and J by 7 bases; unmatched bases: 5. Synthesis of cDNA used 5'RACE (with 10-nucleotide random UMIs). TCRdb re-called the 5' RACE reads through MiXCR, storing one row per CDR3 protein. Altogether around 67,000 distinct CDR3 sequences are present, 4% to 6% being singletons, with the ten largest covering about 8%. The rearrangement joins TRBV5-6 to TRBJ2-1; 8 nucleotides align to TRBD1. The TCR was taken from a man younger than 30 with multiple sclerosis. Sequencing was performed on PBMCs. In nucleotides, the CDR3 is TGTGCCAGCAGGAGGACAGGGTTAAATGAGCAGTTCTTC. This translates into CASRRTGLNEQFF.